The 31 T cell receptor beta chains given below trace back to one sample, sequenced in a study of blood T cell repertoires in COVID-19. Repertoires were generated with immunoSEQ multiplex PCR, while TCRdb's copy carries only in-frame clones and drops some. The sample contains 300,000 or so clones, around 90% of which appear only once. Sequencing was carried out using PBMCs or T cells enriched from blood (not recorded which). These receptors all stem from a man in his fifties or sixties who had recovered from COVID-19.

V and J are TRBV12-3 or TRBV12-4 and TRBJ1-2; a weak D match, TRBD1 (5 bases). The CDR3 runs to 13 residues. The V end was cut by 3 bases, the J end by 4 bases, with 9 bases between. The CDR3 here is CASSLNRPYGYTF. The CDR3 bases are TGTGCCAGCAGTTTGAACAGGCCCTATGGCTACACCTTC.

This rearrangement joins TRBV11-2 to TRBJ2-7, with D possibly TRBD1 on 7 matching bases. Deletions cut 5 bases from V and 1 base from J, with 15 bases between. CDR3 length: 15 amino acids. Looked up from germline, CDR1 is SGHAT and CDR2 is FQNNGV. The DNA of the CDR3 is TGTGCCAGCAGCGGACTGACAGGGAGGTCCTACGAGCAGTACTTC. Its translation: CASSGLTGRSYEQYF.

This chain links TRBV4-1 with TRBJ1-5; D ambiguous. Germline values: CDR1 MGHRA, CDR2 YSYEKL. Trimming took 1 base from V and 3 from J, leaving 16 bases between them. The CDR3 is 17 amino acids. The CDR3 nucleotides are TGCGCCAGCAGCCAAGGACGTTTGGGGAGAATCAATCAGCCCCAGCATTTT. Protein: CASSQGRLGRINQPQHF.

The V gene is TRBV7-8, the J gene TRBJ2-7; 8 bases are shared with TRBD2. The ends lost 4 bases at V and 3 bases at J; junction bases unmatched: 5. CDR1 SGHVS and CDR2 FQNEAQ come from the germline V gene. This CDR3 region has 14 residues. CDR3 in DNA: TGTGCCAGCAGCTCACTAGCGGTTAGCTACGAGCAGTACTTC. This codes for CASSSLAVSYEQYF.

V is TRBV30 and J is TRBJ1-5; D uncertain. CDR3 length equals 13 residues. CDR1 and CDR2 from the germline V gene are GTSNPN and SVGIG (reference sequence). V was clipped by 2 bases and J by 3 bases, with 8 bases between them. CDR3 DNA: TGTGCCTGGAGTAACAGAGTCAATCAGCCCCAGCATTTT. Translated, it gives CAWSNRVNQPQHF.

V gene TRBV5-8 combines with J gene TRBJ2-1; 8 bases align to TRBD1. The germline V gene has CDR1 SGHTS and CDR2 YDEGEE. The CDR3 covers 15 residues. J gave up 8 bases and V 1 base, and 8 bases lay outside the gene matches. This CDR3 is CASSLKTGVRDEQFF. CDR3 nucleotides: TGTGCCAGCAGCTTGAAGACAGGGGTTAGGGATGAGCAGTTCTTC. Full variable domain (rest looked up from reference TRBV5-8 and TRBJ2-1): EAGVTQSPTHLIKTRGQQATLRCSPISGHTSVYWYQQALGLGLQFLLWYDEGEERNRGNFPPRFSGRQFPNYSSELNVNALELEDSALYLCASSLKTGVRDEQFFGPGTRLTVL.

CDR3 amino acids: CASSQEVRGAANYGYTF. The CDR3 coding sequence is TGCGCCAGCAGCCAAGAGGTTCGGGGGGCAGCTAACTATGGCTACACCTTC. The gene calls are TRBV4-3 and TRBJ1-2; a possible D gene is TRBD1 (6 bases). The length of the CDR3 is 17 residues. Germline CDR1 reads LGHNA; CDR2 reads YSLEER. Trimming took off 0 bases at V and 0 bases at J, with 14 bases between the two ends.

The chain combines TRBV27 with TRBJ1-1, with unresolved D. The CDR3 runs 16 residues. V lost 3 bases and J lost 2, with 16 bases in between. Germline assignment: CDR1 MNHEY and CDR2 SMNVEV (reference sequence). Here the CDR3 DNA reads TGTGCCAGCAGTTTCGGGTGGGAGGGAGCTAACACTGAAGCTTTCTTT. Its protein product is CASSFGWEGANTEAFF.

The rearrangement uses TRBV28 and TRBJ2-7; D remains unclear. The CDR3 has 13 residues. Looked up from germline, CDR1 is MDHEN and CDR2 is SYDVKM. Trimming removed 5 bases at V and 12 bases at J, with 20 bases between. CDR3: CASSPNLAVLGYF. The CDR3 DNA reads TGTGCCAGCAGTCCCAACCTTGCGGTCTTGGGGTACTTC.

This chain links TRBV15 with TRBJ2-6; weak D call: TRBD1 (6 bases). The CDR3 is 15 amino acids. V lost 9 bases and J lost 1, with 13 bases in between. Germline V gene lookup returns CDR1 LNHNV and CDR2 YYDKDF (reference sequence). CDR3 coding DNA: TGTGCCACTTCAAGACAGGTATCTGGGGCCAACGTCCTGACTTTC. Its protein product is CATSRQVSGANVLTF.

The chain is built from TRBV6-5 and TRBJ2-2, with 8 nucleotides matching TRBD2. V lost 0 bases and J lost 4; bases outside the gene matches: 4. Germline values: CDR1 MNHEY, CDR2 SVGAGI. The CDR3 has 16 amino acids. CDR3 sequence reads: CASSYSGLVGTGELFF. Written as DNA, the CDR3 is TGTGCCAGCAGTTACTCGGGACTAGTTGGCACCGGGGAGCTGTTTTTT.

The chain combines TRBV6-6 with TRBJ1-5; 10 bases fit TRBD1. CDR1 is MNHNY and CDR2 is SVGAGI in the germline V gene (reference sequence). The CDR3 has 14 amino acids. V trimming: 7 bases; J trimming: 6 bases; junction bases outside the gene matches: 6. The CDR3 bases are TGTGCCAGCAACGCCAGACAGGGGGCTCAGCCCCAGCATTTT. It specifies CASNARQGAQPQHF.

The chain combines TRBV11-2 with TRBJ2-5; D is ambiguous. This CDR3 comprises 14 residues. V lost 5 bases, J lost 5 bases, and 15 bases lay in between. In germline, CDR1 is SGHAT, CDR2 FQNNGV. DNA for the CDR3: TGTGCCAGCAGCCCCCAGAGGTCTGGGGAGACCCAGTACTTC. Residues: CASSPQRSGETQYF.

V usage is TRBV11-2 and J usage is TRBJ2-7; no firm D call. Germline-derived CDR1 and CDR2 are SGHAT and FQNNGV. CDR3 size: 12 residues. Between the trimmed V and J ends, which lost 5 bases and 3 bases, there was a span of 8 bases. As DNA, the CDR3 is TGTGCCAGCAGCCCCCGGAGCTACGAGCAGTACTTC. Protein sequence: CASSPRSYEQYF. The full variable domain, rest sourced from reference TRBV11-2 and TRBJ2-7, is EAGVAQSPRYKIIEKRQSVAFWCNPISGHATLYWYQQILGQGPKLLIQFQNNGVVDDSQLPKDRFSAERLKGVDSTLKIQPAKLEDSAVYLCASSPRSYEQYFGPGTRLTVT.

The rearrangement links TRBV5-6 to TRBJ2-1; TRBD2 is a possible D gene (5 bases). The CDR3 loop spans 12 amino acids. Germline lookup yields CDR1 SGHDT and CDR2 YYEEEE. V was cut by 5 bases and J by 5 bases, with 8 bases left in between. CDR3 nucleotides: TGTGCCAGCAGGGAACTAGACAATGAGCAGTTCTTC. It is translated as CASRELDNEQFF.

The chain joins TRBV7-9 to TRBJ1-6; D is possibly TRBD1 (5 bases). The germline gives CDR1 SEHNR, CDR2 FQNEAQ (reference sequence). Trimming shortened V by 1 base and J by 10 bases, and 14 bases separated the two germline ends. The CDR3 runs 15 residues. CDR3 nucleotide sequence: TGTGCCAGCAGCTTAGTTGACAGCCCTCAATCACCCCTCCACTTT. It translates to CASSLVDSPQSPLHF.

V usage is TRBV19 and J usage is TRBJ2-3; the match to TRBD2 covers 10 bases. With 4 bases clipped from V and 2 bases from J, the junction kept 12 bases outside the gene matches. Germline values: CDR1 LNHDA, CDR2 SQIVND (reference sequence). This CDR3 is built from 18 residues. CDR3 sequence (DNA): TGTGCCAGTAGTACGCGAATCTGGACTAGCGGAAACACAGATACGCAGTATTTT. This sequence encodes CASSTRIWTSGNTDTQYF.

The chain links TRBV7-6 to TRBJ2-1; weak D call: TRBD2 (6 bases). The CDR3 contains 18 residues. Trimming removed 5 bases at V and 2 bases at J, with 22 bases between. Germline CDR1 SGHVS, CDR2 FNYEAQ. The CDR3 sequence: CASSHLLRSGRTYNEQFF. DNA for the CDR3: TGTGCCAGCAGCCATCTTCTGCGAAGCGGGCGGACCTACAATGAGCAGTTCTTC.

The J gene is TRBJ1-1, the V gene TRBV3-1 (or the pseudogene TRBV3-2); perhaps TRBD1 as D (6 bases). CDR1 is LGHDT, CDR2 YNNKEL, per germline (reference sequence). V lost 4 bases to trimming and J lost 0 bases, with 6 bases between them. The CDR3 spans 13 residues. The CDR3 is CASSRTVNTEAFF. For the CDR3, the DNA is TGTGCCAGCAGCCGGACAGTGAACACTGAAGCTTTCTTT.

In DNA form, the CDR3 reads TGTGCCAGCAGTTACTCGACACGGAATGGCTACACCTTC. Translation: CASSYSTRNGYTF. This sequence joins TRBV6-2 or TRBV6-3 and TRBJ1-2; unclear D gene. Germline V gene data show CDR1 as MNHEY and CDR2 as SVGEGT. The CDR3 has 13 residues. V was trimmed by 0 bases and J by 6 bases, leaving 8 bases between them.

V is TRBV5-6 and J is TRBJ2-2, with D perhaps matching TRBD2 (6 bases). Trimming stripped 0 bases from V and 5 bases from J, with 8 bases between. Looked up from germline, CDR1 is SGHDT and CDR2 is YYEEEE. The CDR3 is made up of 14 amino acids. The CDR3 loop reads CASSLESGTGELFF. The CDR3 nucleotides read TGTGCCAGCAGCTTGGAAAGCGGGACCGGGGAGCTGTTTTTT.

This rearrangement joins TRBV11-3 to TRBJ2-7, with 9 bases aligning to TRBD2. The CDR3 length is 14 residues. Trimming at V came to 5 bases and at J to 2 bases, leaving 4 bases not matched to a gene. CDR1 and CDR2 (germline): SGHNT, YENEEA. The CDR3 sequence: CASSHLAGAYEQYF. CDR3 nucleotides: TGTGCCAGCAGCCACTTAGCGGGGGCCTACGAGCAGTACTTC.

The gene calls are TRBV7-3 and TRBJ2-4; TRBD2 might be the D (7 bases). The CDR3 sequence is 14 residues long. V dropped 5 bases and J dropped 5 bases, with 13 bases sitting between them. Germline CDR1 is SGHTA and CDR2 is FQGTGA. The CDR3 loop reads CASSRGGSENIQYF. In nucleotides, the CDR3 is TGTGCCAGCAGCAGGGGGGGATCGGAAAACATTCAGTACTTC.

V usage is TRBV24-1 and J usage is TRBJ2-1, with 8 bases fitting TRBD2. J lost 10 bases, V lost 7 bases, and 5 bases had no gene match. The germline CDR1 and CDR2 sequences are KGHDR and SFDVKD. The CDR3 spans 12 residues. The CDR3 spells CATSGSGVEQFF. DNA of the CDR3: TGTGCCACCAGCGGTAGCGGGGTGGAGCAGTTCTTC.

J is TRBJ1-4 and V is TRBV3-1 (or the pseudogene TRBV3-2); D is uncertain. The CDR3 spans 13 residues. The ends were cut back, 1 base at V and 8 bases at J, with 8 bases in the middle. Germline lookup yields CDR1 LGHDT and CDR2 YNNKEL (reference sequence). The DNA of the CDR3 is TGTGCCAGCAGCCAAGTCGGAGGCGAAAAACTGTTTTTT. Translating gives CASSQVGGEKLFF.

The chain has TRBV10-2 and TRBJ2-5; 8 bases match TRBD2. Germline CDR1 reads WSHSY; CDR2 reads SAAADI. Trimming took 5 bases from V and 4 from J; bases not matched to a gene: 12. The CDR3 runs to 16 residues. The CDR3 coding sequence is TGCGCCAGCAGTTTGTATACGGGAGGGCCCTCAGAGACCCAGTACTTC. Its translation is CASSLYTGGPSETQYF.

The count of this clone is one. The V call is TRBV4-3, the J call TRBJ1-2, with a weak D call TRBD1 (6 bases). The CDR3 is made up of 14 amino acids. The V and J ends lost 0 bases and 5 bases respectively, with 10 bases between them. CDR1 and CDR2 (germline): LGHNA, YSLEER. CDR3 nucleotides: TGCGCCAGCAGCCAAGATCGGACAGTATATGGCTACACCTTC. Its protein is CASSQDRTVYGYTF.

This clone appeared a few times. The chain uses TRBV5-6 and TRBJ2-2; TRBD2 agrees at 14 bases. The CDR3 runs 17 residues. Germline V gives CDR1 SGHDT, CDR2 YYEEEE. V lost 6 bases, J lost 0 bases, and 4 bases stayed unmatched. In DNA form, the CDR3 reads TGTGCCAGCACCTCGGGACTAGCGGGGGCGAACACCGGGGAGCTGTTTTTT. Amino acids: CASTSGLAGANTGELFF.

The CDR3 protein is CASSIGGTMNTEAFF. DNA for the CDR3: TGCGCCAGCAGTATCGGGGGTACCATGAACACTGAAGCTTTCTTT. The chain couples TRBV5-1 to TRBJ1-1; D is possibly TRBD1 (5 bases). The CDR3 covers 15 residues. The germline V gene has CDR1 SGHRS and CDR2 YFSETQ. Trimming stripped 5 bases from V and 0 bases from J, with 14 bases between. Looking up the rest from reference TRBV5-1 and TRBJ1-1 gives the full variable domain: KAGVTQTPRYLIKTRGQQVTLSCSPISGHRSVSWYQQTPGQGLQFLFEYFSETQRNKGNFPGRFSGRQFSNSRSEMNVSTLELGDSALYLCASSIGGTMNTEAFFGQGTRLTVV.

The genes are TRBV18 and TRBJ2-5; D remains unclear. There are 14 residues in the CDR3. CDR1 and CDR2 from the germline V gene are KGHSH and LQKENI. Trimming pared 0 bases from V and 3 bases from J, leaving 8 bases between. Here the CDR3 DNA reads TGTGCCAGCTCACCACCAGCGCAGAAAGAGACCCAGTACTTC. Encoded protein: CASSPPAQKETQYF.

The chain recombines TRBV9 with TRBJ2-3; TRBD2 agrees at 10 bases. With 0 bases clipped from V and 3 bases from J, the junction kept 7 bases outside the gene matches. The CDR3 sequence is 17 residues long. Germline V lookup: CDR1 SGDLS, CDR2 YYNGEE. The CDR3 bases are TGTGCCAGCAGCGTAGTCGGTTCTAGCGGGGGAACAGATACGCAGTATTTT. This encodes CASSVVGSSGGTDTQYF. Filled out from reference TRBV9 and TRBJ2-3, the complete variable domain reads DSGVTQTPKHLITATGQRVTLRCSPRSGDLSVYWYQQSLDQGLQFLIQYYNGEERAKGNILERFSAQQFPDLHSELNLSSLELGDSALYFCASSVVGSSGGTDTQYFGPGTRLTVL.